These 19 T cell receptor beta chains were all obtained from the same sample, sequenced in a study of blood T cell repertoires in COVID-19. Sequencing was performed with immunoSEQ multiplex PCR; in TCRdb, only in-frame clones are kept and a portion is missing. This table holds about 180,000 clones, 89% found once. Sequencing was carried out using peripheral blood. The source is a man aged 18 to 35 who had recovered from COVID-19.

The gene calls are TRBV7-2 and TRBJ1-1; possible D gene TRBD1, 5 bases. V was trimmed by 4 bases and J by 3 bases, leaving 15 bases between them. Germline-derived CDR1 and CDR2 are SGHTA and FQGNSA. This CDR3 region has 15 residues. CDR3 bases: TGTGCCAGCAGCTCAAAGTACGTAGGGGACACTGAAGCTTTCTTT. Translation gives CASSSKYVGDTEAFF. The full variable domain, completed using reference TRBV7-2 and TRBJ1-1, is GAGVSQSPSNKVTEKGKDVELRCDPISGHTALYWYRQSLGQGLEFLIYFQGNSAPDKSGLPSDRFSAERTGGSVSTLTIQRTQQEDSAVYLCASSSKYVGDTEAFFGQGTRLTVV.

The chain carries TRBV6-6 and TRBJ1-3; 7 bases agree with TRBD1. V was clipped by 3 bases and J by 8 bases; unmatched bases: 4. CDR1 MNHNY and CDR2 SVGAGI come from the germline V gene (reference sequence). The CDR3 contains 13 residues. This CDR3 reads CASSYGTEDTIYF. CDR3 DNA: TGTGCCAGCAGTTATGGGACAGAGGACACCATATATTTT.

This clone was detected a few times. V usage is TRBV7-9 and J usage is TRBJ1-2; D possibly corresponds to TRBD1 (5 bases). Trimming left V 2 bases short and J 2 bases short, with 18 bases between. CDR1 SEHNR and CDR2 FQNEAQ come from the germline V gene (reference sequence). The CDR3 totals 17 residues. The CDR3 DNA follows: TGTGCCAGCAGCTTACTGGTGGGGCAGCAGGTGAACTATGGCTACACCTTC. Its translation is CASSLLVGQQVNYGYTF.

This chain uses TRBV11-2 with TRBJ1-1; unclear D gene. V dropped 1 base and J dropped 8 bases, with 5 bases sitting between them. CDR1 is SGHAT and CDR2 is FQNNGV in the germline V gene. This CDR3 region has 11 residues. The CDR3 reads CASSLGQEAFF. CDR3 nucleotide sequence: TGTGCCAGCAGCTTAGGGCAGGAAGCTTTCTTT.

This clone was detected only a few times. This chain connects TRBV7-2 to TRBJ2-7; D ambiguous. The CDR3 length is 15 residues. Germline CDR1 SGHTA, CDR2 FQGNSA. The V and J ends lost 0 bases and 6 bases respectively, with 15 bases between them. DNA for the CDR3: TGTGCCAGCAGCTTAGCGGCTTTTCTCGGCGGCGAGCAGTACTTC. Residues: CASSLAAFLGGEQYF.

This chain joins TRBV5-1 and TRBJ2-3, with 11 bases matching TRBD2. This CDR3 is built from 18 residues. Germline-derived CDR1 and CDR2 are SGHRS and YFSETQ. Trimming removed 0 bases from V and 0 bases from J; junction bases left unmatched: 6. CDR3 loop: CASSLGGTSGSSTDTQYF. Written as DNA, the CDR3 is TGCGCCAGCAGCTTGGGTGGGACTAGCGGCTCTAGCACAGATACGCAGTATTTT. Supplemented by reference TRBV5-1 and TRBJ2-3, the full variable domain reads KAGVTQTPRYLIKTRGQQVTLSCSPISGHRSVSWYQQTPGQGLQFLFEYFSETQRNKGNFPGRFSGRQFSNSRSEMNVSTLELGDSALYLCASSLGGTSGSSTDTQYFGPGTRLTVL.

The chain recombines TRBV5-4 with TRBJ2-7, with a weak D call TRBD2 (5 bases). The germline V gene encodes CDR1 SGHNT and CDR2 YYREEE (reference sequence). The germline V and J ends were trimmed by 2 bases and 5 bases, with 11 bases remaining between them. This CDR3 region has 13 residues. CDR3 sequence reads: CASSLTGKDEQYF. The CDR3 DNA reads as TGTGCCAGCAGCTTAACCGGGAAGGACGAGCAGTACTTC.

The chain is built from TRBV18 and TRBJ1-1; D is uncertain. The CDR3 covers 12 residues. Germline V gene sequence: CDR1 KGHSH, CDR2 LQKENI. The ends were cut back, 3 bases at V and 5 bases at J, with 7 bases in the middle. This CDR3 reads CASSPLVTEAFF. CDR3 sequence (DNA): TGTGCCAGCTCACCCCTCGTGACTGAAGCTTTCTTT.

V usage is TRBV9 and J usage is TRBJ1-5; D may be TRBD1 (5 bases). Germline assignment: CDR1 SGDLS and CDR2 YYNGEE. V was cut by 3 bases and J by 5 bases, with 15 bases left in between. This CDR3 region has 15 residues. The CDR3 sequence is CASSALGREDQPQHF. CDR3 bases: TGTGCCAGCAGCGCCCTCGGCAGGGAAGATCAGCCCCAGCATTTT.

This clone was picked up a small number of times. The chain has TRBV28 and TRBJ2-2; 7 bases fit TRBD2. V shed 0 bases, J shed 6 bases, and the junction held 10 bases outside the gene matches. The CDR3 runs 17 residues. Germline values: CDR1 MDHEN, CDR2 SYDVKM. CDR3 residues: CASSLWKLASGPGELFF. CDR3 sequence (DNA): TGTGCCAGCAGTTTATGGAAACTAGCGAGCGGCCCCGGGGAGCTGTTTTTT.

The chain uses TRBV24-1 and TRBJ2-1, with 10 bases fitting TRBD2. Per the germline V gene, CDR1 is KGHDR and CDR2 is SFDVKD. J lost 3 bases, V lost 7 bases, and 5 bases had no gene match. The CDR3 consists of 15 residues. The CDR3 DNA is TGTGCCACCAGCACCGGGACTAGCGACTACAATGAGCAGTTCTTC. Its translation is CATSTGTSDYNEQFF.

This clone was seen only once. The chain joins TRBV12-3 or TRBV12-4 to TRBJ1-2, with D perhaps TRBD1 (5 bases). Trimming removed 6 bases at V and 8 bases at J, with 16 bases between. The CDR3 contains 13 residues. In DNA form, the CDR3 reads TGTGCCAGCAGCTCAGGGAAACTAAAGGGCTACACCTTC. As protein: CASSSGKLKGYTF.

The gene calls are TRBV5-1 and TRBJ2-3; no firm D call. CDR1 and CDR2 (germline): SGHRS, YFSETQ. Trimming stripped 1 base from V and 9 bases from J, with 12 bases between. The CDR3 loop spans 13 amino acids. In DNA form, the CDR3 reads TGCGCCAGCAGCTTGATGATCCCGGAGACGCAGTATTTT. Translated: CASSLMIPETQYF.

This sequence joins TRBV29-1 and TRBJ2-5, with 10 bases matching TRBD1. The CDR3 is made up of 14 amino acids. In germline, CDR1 is SQVTM, CDR2 ANQGSEA. V lost 4 bases, J lost 4 bases, and 6 bases stayed unmatched. The CDR3 loop is CSVGGDRGLETQYF. For the CDR3, the DNA is TGCAGCGTTGGAGGGGACAGGGGCTTAGAGACCCAGTACTTC.

The rearrangement uses TRBV4-1 and TRBJ2-5; 7 bases map to TRBD1. The CDR3 spans 13 residues. V trimming: 9 bases; J trimming: 3 bases; junction bases outside the gene matches: 7. From germline, CDR1 is MGHRA and CDR2 YSYEKL. CDR3: CARVSGTEETQYF. CDR3 sequence (DNA): TGCGCCAGGGTTTCTGGGACAGAAGAGACCCAGTACTTC.

The chain uses TRBV6-2 or TRBV6-3 and TRBJ2-3; TRBD2 might be the D (6 bases). Looked up from germline, CDR1 is MNHEY and CDR2 is SVGEGT. This CDR3 spans 15 amino acids. V was cut by 2 bases and J by 6 bases, with 15 bases left in between. The CDR3 sequence: CASSYNGLAADTQYF. The CDR3 region has the DNA TGTGCCAGCAGTTACAATGGGTTAGCGGCCGATACGCAGTATTTT.

The V and J genes are TRBV28 and TRBJ1-4, with D perhaps TRBD1 (5 bases). The CDR3 sequence is 14 residues long. Germline V CDR1 and CDR2: MDHEN, SYDVKM. V lost 3 bases and J lost 5, with 10 bases in between. DNA of the CDR3: TGTGCCAGCAGTTTCTCAGGGCTCAATGAAAAACTGTTTTTT. This codes for CASSFSGLNEKLFF.

This clone was seen more than once but under ten times. V and J are TRBV4-2 and TRBJ1-2; D is ambiguous. V was shortened by 4 bases and J by 2 bases, with 14 bases between the two germline ends. Per germline, CDR1 LGHNA and CDR2 YNFKEQ. The CDR3 runs to 15 residues. CDR3 in amino acids: CASSPLSGNNYGYTF. The CDR3 coding sequence is TGTGCCAGCAGCCCCTTATCCGGGAACAACTATGGCTACACCTTC.

Only one count was recorded for this clone. The genes are TRBV29-1 and TRBJ1-2; TRBD1 matches 10 bases. The CDR3 has 14 amino acids. V shed 6 bases and J 3 bases; nucleotides not matched to a gene: 7. Germline CDR1 SQVTM, CDR2 ANQGSEA. The CDR3 is CSVELGQGYYGYTF. The CDR3 DNA follows: TGCAGCGTCGAATTGGGACAGGGGTACTATGGCTACACCTTC.